These 18 T cell receptor beta chains were all obtained from the same sample, sequenced in a study of OX40 agonist ivuxolimab in advanced cancers. The table came from immunoSEQ multiplex PCR; TCRdb's copy has only in-frame clones and leaves some out. The data show tens of thousands of clones, with about nine tenths seen just once and 0.45% to 0.55% held by the top ten. Sequenced material: CD4+ or CD8+ T cells sorted from blood, taken in a trial of the OX40 agonist ivuxolimab. The receptors derive from an adult with an advanced solid tumor such as melanoma, head and neck, liver or kidney cancer.

This clone has only a few counts. The chain recombines TRBV30 with TRBJ1-5, with D possibly being TRBD1 (6 bases). Per the germline V gene, CDR1 is GTSNPN and CDR2 is SVGIG (reference sequence). V lost 0 bases to trimming and J lost 9 bases, with 15 bases between them. The CDR3 has 14 residues. This chain's CDR3 is CAWSVGTRSRPQHF. The CDR3 region has the DNA TGTGCCTGGAGTGTAGGGACACGAAGTCGGCCCCAGCATTTT. Combining the CDR3 with reference TRBV30 and TRBJ1-5 gives the whole variable domain SQTIHQWPATLVQPVGSPLSLECTVEGTSNPNLYWYRQAAGRGLQLLFYSVGIGQISSEVPQNLSASRPQDRQFILSSKKLLLSDSGFYLCAWSVGTRSRPQHFGDGTRLSIL.

The chain combines TRBV30 with TRBJ1-3; a weak D match, TRBD1 (5 bases). Germline CDR1 reads GTSNPN; CDR2 reads SVGIG (reference sequence). The CDR3 contains 13 residues. Trimming cost V 5 bases and J 0 bases, with 8 bases left between them. This chain's CDR3 is CAWDRSSGNTIYF. CDR3 sequence (DNA): TGTGCCTGGGACAGATCCTCTGGAAACACCATATATTTT.

The chain combines TRBV5-4 with TRBJ2-7; perhaps TRBD2 as D (5 bases). V lost 2 bases and J lost 4, with 13 bases in between. Per the germline V gene, CDR1 is SGHNT and CDR2 is YYREEE (reference sequence). The CDR3 length is 14 residues. The CDR3 sequence: CASSFIGSRYEQYF. The CDR3 DNA is TGTGCCAGCAGCTTCATTGGGAGTAGGTACGAGCAGTACTTC. Variable domain in full (rest from reference TRBV5-4 and TRBJ2-7): ETGVTQSPTHLIKTRGQQVTLRCSSQSGHNTVSWYQQALGQGPQFIFQYYREEENGRGNFPPRFSGLQFPNYSSELNVNALELDDSALYLCASSFIGSRYEQYFGPGTRLTVT.

The chain couples TRBV11-3 to TRBJ2-5, with a weak D call TRBD1 (6 bases). Germline V CDR1 and CDR2: SGHNT, YENEEA. CDR3 length: 15 amino acids. V lost 5 bases and J 5 bases, leaving 18 bases between the germline ends. This CDR3 reads CASSQGGRGGETQYF. The DNA of the CDR3 is TGTGCCAGCAGCCAAGGAGGCAGGGGCGGTGAGACCCAGTACTTC. Full variable domain (rest looked up from reference TRBV11-3 and TRBJ2-5): EAGVVQSPRYKIIEKKQPVAFWCNPISGHNTLYWYLQNLGQGPELLIRYENEEAVDDSQLPKDRFSAERLKGVDSTLKIQPAELGDSAVYLCASSQGGRGGETQYFGPGTRLLVL.

CDR3 nucleotides: TGCGCCAGCAGCCAAGAATCTGGCTCTGGAAACACCATATATTTT. It is translated as CASSQESGSGNTIYF. The chain couples TRBV4-3 to TRBJ1-3; D remains ambiguous. This CDR3 contains 15 residues. Deletions cut 0 bases from V and 0 bases from J, with 6 bases between. The germline V gene encodes CDR1 LGHNA and CDR2 YSLEER.

J is TRBJ1-2 and V is TRBV15; 7 nucleotides align to TRBD1. CDR3 length: 13 residues. V lost 5 bases and J lost 3; bases outside the gene matches: 3. Germline V gene lookup returns CDR1 LNHNV and CDR2 YYDKDF (reference sequence). The CDR3 bases are TGTGCCACCAGCCGGGACAGTTACTATGGCTACACCTTC. Encoded protein: CATSRDSYYGYTF. Variable domain in full (rest from reference TRBV15 and TRBJ1-2): DAMVIQNPRYQVTQFGKPVTLSCSQTLNHNVMYWYQQKSSQAPKLLFHYYDKDFNNEADTPDNFQSRRPNTSFCFLDIRSPGLGDTAMYLCATSRDSYYGYTFGSGTRLTVV.

The chain links TRBV7-6 to TRBJ2-2, with a possible D match to TRBD1 (6 bases). The V gene's germline CDR1 is SGHVS and CDR2 FNYEAQ. The CDR3 runs to 14 residues. Trimming took off 4 bases at V and 7 bases at J, with 13 bases between the two ends. CDR3 sequence: CASSSQQGSGELFF. CDR3 nucleotides: TGTGCCAGCAGCTCGCAACAGGGAAGCGGGGAGCTGTTTTTT.

This chain joins TRBV5-5 and TRBJ1-2, with D hard to call. This CDR3 is 14 amino acids long. The V end lost 3 bases, the J end lost 5 bases, and 14 bases lay between the germline ends. Germline CDR1 and CDR2: SGHKS and YYEKEE (reference sequence). This CDR3 is CASSSIRASYGYTF. The CDR3 DNA follows: TGTGCCAGCAGCTCAATCCGTGCGAGTTATGGCTACACCTTC.

The CDR3 sequence is CASSRDRGGGGRNEQFF. The CDR3 DNA reads as TGTGCCAGCAGCCGGGACAGGGGAGGAGGTGGGAGAAATGAGCAGTTCTTC. V gene TRBV14 combines with J gene TRBJ2-1, with 10 bases lining up with TRBD1. CDR1 is SGHDN, CDR2 FVKESK, per germline. CDR3 length: 17 amino acids. V was clipped by 4 bases and J by 7 bases; unmatched bases: 13. Drawing the rest from reference TRBV14 and TRBJ2-1, the complete variable domain is EAGVTQFPSHSVIEKGQTVTLRCDPISGHDNLYWYRRVMGKEIKFLLHFVKESKQDESGMPNNRFLAERTGGTYSTLKVQPAELEDSGVYFCASSRDRGGGGRNEQFFGPGTRLTVL.

This clone has only one observation. This rearrangement joins TRBV2 to TRBJ2-5; 8 bases line up with TRBD2. Germline V gene sequence: CDR1 SNHLY, CDR2 FYNNEI. The V segment lost 7 bases and the J segment 5 bases; nucleotides outside the gene matches: 12. The CDR3 spans 15 residues. CDR3 in DNA: TGTGCCAGCAAAAAGAGCCGGACTAGCTCGGAGACCCAGTACTTC. This gives the protein CASKKSRTSSETQYF.

The CDR3 region has the DNA TGTGCCACCCACTGGGGACGAAACGAGCAGTACTTC. This codes for CATHWGRNEQYF. The chain couples TRBV28 to TRBJ2-7; D assignment may be TRBD1 or TRBD2 (5 bases each). Germline values: CDR1 MDHEN, CDR2 SYDVKM. V lost 10 bases and J 5 bases, leaving 15 bases between the germline ends. The CDR3 runs 12 residues.

The chain combines TRBV6-6 with TRBJ2-1; 8 bases match TRBD2. The germline CDR1 and CDR2 sequences are MNHNY and SVGAGI (reference sequence). The CDR3 is made up of 14 amino acids. The trim removed 6 bases at V and 4 bases at J, leaving 5 bases unmatched. The chain's CDR3 is CASSLGGAYNEQFF. CDR3 bases: TGTGCCAGCAGCCTCGGGGGGGCATACAATGAGCAGTTCTTC.

V is TRBV28 and J is TRBJ2-7; TRBD2 might be the D (7 bases). Germline CDR1 is MDHEN and CDR2 is SYDVKM. V shed 7 bases and J shed 0 bases, with 16 bases lying between them. The CDR3 is made up of 15 amino acids. CDR3 coding DNA: TGTGCCAGCACCTGGGGGGGGCAAAGCTCCTACGAGCAGTACTTC. Amino acids: CASTWGGQSSYEQYF.

CDR3: CASSIDRRTGGTSGYNEQFF. The CDR3 DNA sequence: TGTGCCAGTAGTATAGATCGGAGGACAGGGGGCACGAGCGGCTACAATGAGCAGTTCTTC. The genes are TRBV19 and TRBJ2-1, with 11 bases that match TRBD1. The CDR3 length is 20 residues. The ends lost 0 bases at V and 3 bases at J; junction bases unmatched: 13. CDR1 and CDR2 (germline): LNHDA, SQIVND (reference sequence).

This clone has a single count. The chain joins TRBV19 to TRBJ1-1; D might be TRBD1 (5 bases). This CDR3 contains 14 residues. Trimming shortened V by 6 bases and J by 0 bases, and 11 bases separated the two germline ends. Germline CDR1 LNHDA, CDR2 SQIVND (reference sequence). The CDR3 region is CASREGTVNTEAFF. CDR3 nucleotides: TGTGCCAGTAGGGAGGGGACGGTGAACACTGAAGCTTTCTTT.

In this sample, this clone turned up once. V is TRBV7-2 and J is TRBJ2-3; 8 bases are a match to TRBD2. The CDR3 consists of 15 residues. Unmatched junction bases numbered 6, after V lost 5 bases and J lost 2 bases. Germline V gives CDR1 SGHTA, CDR2 FQGNSA. The chain's CDR3 is CASSHSGILTDTQYF. CDR3 in DNA: TGTGCCAGCAGCCATAGCGGGATTCTCACAGATACGCAGTATTTT.

This rearrangement joins TRBV4-2 to TRBJ1-5; possibly TRBD1 for D (6 bases). This CDR3 has 17 amino acids. CDR1 LGHNA and CDR2 YNFKEQ come from the germline V gene. V lost 0 bases and J lost 2, with 14 bases in between. The CDR3 spells CASSQDVGGGGNQPQHF. The CDR3 DNA sequence: TGTGCCAGCAGCCAAGATGTAGGGGGAGGGGGCAATCAGCCCCAGCATTTT.

In this sample, this clone turned up once. The chain combines TRBV27 with TRBJ1-2, with 8 bases matching TRBD1. The V and J ends lost 4 bases and 8 bases, in that order; junction bases with no gene match: 12. Germline-derived CDR1 and CDR2 are MNHEY and SMNVEV (reference sequence). The CDR3 has 15 amino acids. CDR3 coding DNA: TGTGCCAGCAGTTCCCTGGACAGGGTTGGTTTGGGCTACACCTTC. This translates into CASSSLDRVGLGYTF.